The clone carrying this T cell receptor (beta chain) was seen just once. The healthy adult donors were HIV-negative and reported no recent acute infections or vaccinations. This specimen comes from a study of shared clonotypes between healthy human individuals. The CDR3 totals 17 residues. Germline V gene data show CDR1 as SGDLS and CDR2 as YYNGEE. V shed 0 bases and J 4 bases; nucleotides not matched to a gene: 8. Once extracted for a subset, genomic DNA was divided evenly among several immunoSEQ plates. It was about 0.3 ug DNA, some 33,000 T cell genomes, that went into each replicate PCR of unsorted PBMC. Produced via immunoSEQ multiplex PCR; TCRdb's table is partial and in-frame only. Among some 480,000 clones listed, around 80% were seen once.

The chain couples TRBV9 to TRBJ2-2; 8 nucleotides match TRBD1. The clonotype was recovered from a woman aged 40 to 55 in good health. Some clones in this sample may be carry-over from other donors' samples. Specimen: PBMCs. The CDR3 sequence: CASSVGTGFLFTGELFF. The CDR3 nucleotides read TGTGCCAGCAGCGTAGGGACAGGGTTTTTGTTCACCGGGGAGCTGTTTTTT.